This T cell receptor beta chain was sequenced for a study of blood T cell repertoires in COVID-19. Produced via immunoSEQ multiplex PCR; TCRdb's table is partial and in-frame only. In the table there are under 200,000 clones, approximately 88% of which are singletons. This TCR was sampled from a woman aged 60-75 years who had recovered from COVID-19. Material: PBMCs or T cells enriched from blood (not recorded which).

This chain's CDR3 is CASSLGQGSSYEQYF. The CDR3 DNA reads TGCGCCAGCAGCTTGGGACAGGGGAGCTCCTACGAGCAGTACTTC. The chain combines TRBV5-1 with TRBJ2-7; the match to TRBD1 covers 8 bases. This CDR3 is built from 15 residues. Germline-derived CDR1 and CDR2 are SGHRS and YFSETQ. The V segment lost 0 bases and the J segment 0 bases; nucleotides outside the gene matches: 2.